This entry lists 18 T cell receptor beta chains sequenced from one sample in a study of tumor-infiltrating lymphocytes in primary liver carcinoma. The investigators made TCR beta cDNA from roughly 460 ng total RNA, using a constant-region primer. Three nested multiplex PCR rounds of slightly modified ARM-PCR generated TCR beta libraries. For approximately 10 cycles apiece, the opening two PCR rounds ran with TRBV1-TRBV30 forward primers and a C-beta reverse primer. TCRdb independently ran MiXCR on the multiplex PCR reads; one entry per CDR3 protein. The sample records approximately 320,000 distinct CDR3 sequences, 58% being singletons. The researchers obtained blood RNA from unsorted whole blood and also extracted germline DNA. The material sequenced was peripheral blood. Receptors were obtained from a young woman with primary liver carcinoma and hepatitis B virus infection.

In regard to this clonotype: With a much larger clone just one base away, this may be a read error. The chain employs TRBV4-3 and TRBJ2-7; D assignment may be TRBD1 or TRBD2 (5 bases each). Germline CDR1 LGHNA, CDR2 YSLEER. The CDR3 has 15 amino acids. The CDR3 is CTSSQDSSVSYEQYF. The CDR3 nucleotides are TGCACCAGCAGCCAAGACAGTAGCGTCTCCTACGAGCAGTACTTC.

With regard to this clonotype: Possible read error: a much larger clone is one base away. This chain links TRBV10-2 with TRBJ2-5; TRBD2 aligns across 9 bases. The CDR3 is made up of 15 amino acids. Germline V gene data show CDR1 as WSHSY and CDR2 as SAAADI. CDR3 sequence reads: CTSSESGLAGETQYF. The CDR3 DNA is TGCACCAGCAGTGAGTCGGGACTAGCTGGGGAGACCCAGTACTTC.

This clonotype was seen only a few times. This chain links TRBV6-5 with TRBJ1-2, with TRBD1 matching over 7 bases. This CDR3 spans 14 amino acids. V shed 4 bases, J shed 2 bases, and the junction held 4 bases outside the gene matches. Germline assignment: CDR1 MNHEY and CDR2 SVGAGI. CDR3 region: CASSSEGGNYGYTF. The CDR3 bases are TGTGCCAGCAGTTCCGAAGGGGGCAACTATGGCTACACCTTC.

On this clonotype: Because the CDR3 is missing its conserved closing phenylalanine or tryptophan, this is likely a read error. The V gene is TRBV29-1, the J gene TRBJ2-7; 11 bases fit TRBD2. V gave up 2 bases and J gave up 7 bases; unmatched junction bases: 7. Germline CDR1 is SQVTM and CDR2 is ANQGSEA. The CDR3 runs 14 residues. Here the CDR3 DNA reads TGCAGCGTTGAACTACTAGCGGGAGTTGGAGAGCAGTACTCC. Residues: CSVELLAGVGEQYS.

This clonotype has only a few counts. This sequence joins TRBV4-2 and TRBJ1-4; D remains ambiguous. V was shortened by 1 base and J by 3 bases, with 9 bases between the two germline ends. From germline, CDR1 is LGHNA and CDR2 YNFKEQ. The CDR3 loop spans 15 amino acids. The CDR3 nucleotides read TGTGCCAGCAGCCAAGTGAGGATGGCTAATGAAAAACTGTTTTTT. Translated: CASSQVRMANEKLFF.

This clonotype was counted between two and nine times. V is TRBV4-1 and J is TRBJ2-7, with 8 bases aligning to TRBD2. J gave up 3 bases and V 0 bases, and 4 bases lay outside the gene matches. CDR1 and CDR2 (germline): MGHRA, YSYEKL. CDR3 size: 15 residues. The CDR3 reads CASSQDRTSGYEQYF. The CDR3 DNA follows: TGCGCCAGCAGCCAAGATCGTACTAGCGGCTACGAGCAGTACTTC.

This clonotype was recorded at least ten times. This chain uses TRBV29-1 with TRBJ2-5; D gene uncertain. The V gene lost 4 bases and the J gene lost 1 base, with 13 bases spanning the gap. The germline gives CDR1 SQVTM, CDR2 ANQGSEA. This CDR3 comprises 14 residues. The CDR3 DNA is TGCAGCGTTGTTCCGTACAGACTCCAAGAGACCCAGTACTTC. As protein: CSVVPYRLQETQYF.

This clonotype has more than one count but fewer than ten. The rearrangement joins TRBV14 to TRBJ2-7; D possibly corresponds to TRBD2 (5 bases). V lost 1 base, J lost 6 bases, and 19 bases lay in between. The germline V gene encodes CDR1 SGHDN and CDR2 FVKESK. This CDR3 comprises 16 residues. The chain's CDR3 is CASSQVPRAREGEQYF. CDR3 in DNA: TGTGCCAGCAGCCAAGTACCCCGGGCCCGGGAAGGCGAGCAGTACTTC.

In the case of this clonotype: A read error may explain this, as a much larger clone is one base away. The gene calls are TRBV6-2 or TRBV6-3 and TRBJ2-3, with D uncertain. Germline assignment: CDR1 MNHEY and CDR2 SVGEGT. This CDR3 is built from 15 residues. This CDR3 reads CVSRPTGSYGDTQYF. The CDR3 DNA reads TGTGTCAGCAGGCCGACTGGCTCTTATGGGGATACGCAGTATTTT.

In regard to this clonotype: Mismatch with germline at one junction end may stem from a read error. The chain employs TRBV6-5 and TRBJ2-3; D remains unclear. The germline V gene has CDR1 MNHEY and CDR2 SVGAGI. This CDR3 has 14 residues. The CDR3 loop is CAISFRPGTDTQYF. CDR3 DNA: TGTGCCATCAGTTTCAGGCCGGGCACAGATACGCAGTATTTT.

V is TRBV18 and J is TRBJ2-3; 9 bases line up with TRBD1. The CDR3 runs 14 residues. The junction had 2 bases not matched to a gene; V was cut back by 2 bases and J by 5 bases. The V gene's germline CDR1 is KGHSH and CDR2 LQKENI. This CDR3 reads CASSPRTGEDTQYF. For the CDR3, the DNA is TGTGCCAGCTCACCAAGGACAGGGGAAGATACGCAGTATTTT.

Remarks on this clonotype: Since a much larger clone is just one base distant, this may be a read error. V gene TRBV29-1 combines with J gene TRBJ1-5; D gene ambiguous. CDR1 is SQVTM, CDR2 ANQGSEA, per germline. The CDR3 runs 14 residues. The ends were cut back, 8 bases at V and 3 bases at J, with 17 bases in the middle. The CDR3 DNA reads TGCAGCCTTGGTTTATCAGATTACAATCAGCCCCAGCATTTT. Its translation: CSLGLSDYNQPQHF.

As regards this clonotype: A read error may be the cause here, since a much bigger clone is one base away. This chain connects TRBV12-3 or TRBV12-4 to TRBJ1-5, with D maybe TRBD1 (5 bases). V was cut by 5 bases and J by 3 bases, with 17 bases left in between. CDR3 length: 16 amino acids. This chain's CDR3 is CASSPPGIYFNQPQHF. The DNA for the CDR3 is TGTGCCAGCAGTCCCCCAGGGATTTACTTCAATCAGCCCCAGCATTTT.

This clonotype was detected ten times or more. The chain joins TRBV6-2 or TRBV6-3 to TRBJ1-1; no clear D. This CDR3 has 14 residues. The V and J ends lost 7 bases and 1 base respectively, with 13 bases between them. Germline assignment: CDR1 MNHEY and CDR2 SVGEGT. DNA of the CDR3: TGTGCCAGCAAGCCCCATCTGGAGAACACTGAAGCTTTCTTT. It encodes CASKPHLENTEAFF.

This clonotype was seen more than once but under ten times. V is TRBV10-1 and J is TRBJ2-7, with 12 nucleotides matching TRBD2. With V trimmed by 4 bases and J by 2 bases, 9 bases remained unmatched. The germline V gene has CDR1 WNHNN and CDR2 SYGVQD (reference sequence). The CDR3 length is 17 residues. CDR3 loop: CASSGAGTSGRAYEQYF. The CDR3 region has the DNA TGCGCCAGCAGTGGCGCCGGGACTAGCGGGCGAGCCTACGAGCAGTACTTC.

This clonotype was counted at least ten times. The rearrangement uses TRBV4-3 and TRBJ2-2; TRBD2 aligns across 13 bases. The CDR3 is 17 amino acids. Germline assignment: CDR1 LGHNA and CDR2 YSLEER. V lost 0 bases, J lost 5 bases, and 3 bases stayed unmatched. The CDR3 sequence: CASSQERGLAGTGELFF. In nucleotides, the CDR3 is TGCGCCAGCAGCCAAGAGAGGGGACTAGCGGGAACCGGGGAGCTGTTTTTT.

On this clonotype itself: One base away lies a much larger clone, so this may be a sequencing read error. V usage is TRBV6-6 and J usage is TRBJ2-1, with D unclear. The CDR3 has 14 residues. Trimming removed 1 base at V and 2 bases at J, with 6 bases between. Germline lookup yields CDR1 MNHNY and CDR2 SVGAGI (reference sequence). DNA for the CDR3: TGTGCCAGCAGTTACTTGCCTACCTACAATGAGCAGTTCTTC. Protein product: CASSYLPTYNEQFF.

This chain connects TRBV4-1 to TRBJ1-2; tentative D call: TRBD1 (6 bases). Trimming took off 0 bases at V and 5 bases at J, with 13 bases between the two ends. The length of the CDR3 is 15 residues. Germline lookup yields CDR1 MGHRA and CDR2 YSYEKL. CDR3 sequence: CASSQDRAGVYGYTF. In DNA, the CDR3 is TGCGCCAGCAGCCAAGATCGAGCAGGGGTGTATGGCTACACCTTC.